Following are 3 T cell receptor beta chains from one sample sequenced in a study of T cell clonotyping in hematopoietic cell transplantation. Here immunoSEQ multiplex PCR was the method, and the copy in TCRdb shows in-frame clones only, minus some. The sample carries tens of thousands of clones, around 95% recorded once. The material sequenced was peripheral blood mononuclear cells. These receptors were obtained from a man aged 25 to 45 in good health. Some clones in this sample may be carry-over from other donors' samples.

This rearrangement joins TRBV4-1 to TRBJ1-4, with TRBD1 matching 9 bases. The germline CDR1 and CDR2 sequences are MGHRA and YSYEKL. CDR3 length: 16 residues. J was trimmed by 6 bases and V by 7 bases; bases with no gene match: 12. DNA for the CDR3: TGCGCCAGCACCAAAGGAAGGGGACAGGGCCATGAAAAACTGTTTTTT. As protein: CASTKGRGQGHEKLFF.

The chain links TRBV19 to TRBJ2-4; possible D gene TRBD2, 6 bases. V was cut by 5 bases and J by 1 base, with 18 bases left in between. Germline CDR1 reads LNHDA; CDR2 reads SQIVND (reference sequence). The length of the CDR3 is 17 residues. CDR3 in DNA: TGTGCCAGTAGTCCCCTGAGAGGGGAGGAGGCCAAAAACATTCAGTACTTC. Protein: CASSPLRGEEAKNIQYF.

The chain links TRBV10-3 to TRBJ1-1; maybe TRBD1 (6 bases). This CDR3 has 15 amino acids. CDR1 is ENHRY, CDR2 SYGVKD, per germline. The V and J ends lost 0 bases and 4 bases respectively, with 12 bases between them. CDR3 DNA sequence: TGTGCCATCAGTGAGTCGGGGGCGTCAAGCACTGAAGCTTTCTTT. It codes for CAISESGASSTEAFF.